The source of this TCR beta chain is a study of CD8+ T cells in alopecia areata. As for the study in general: Skin-grafted approximately 7-10-week-old female C3H/HeJ mice received tissue from 6-12-month-old C3H/HeJ donors with spontaneous alopecia. Whole-study results and caveats: Sequenced scalp T cells also include alphabeta T cells resident in normal skin. In patients, TCRs were shared less clearly than in mice, and HLA may possibly be involved. Relative to normal scalp, lesional scalp, especially alopecia totalis/universalis, showed higher clonality.

In its sample, this clone was seen many times. The antigen remains undetermined. The gene symbols are mouse symbols. The read comes to an end 4 residues before the CDR3 does, leaving the germline J gene to fill in the end. The CDR3 spans 16 residues. Germline CDR1 and CDR2: NSQYPW and LRSPGD (reference sequence). Trimming removed 4 bases from V and 3 bases from J; junction bases left unmatched: 8. RNA extraction was followed by reverse transcription into cDNA, which acted as the sequencing template. Profiling relied on immunoSEQ multiplex PCR, and the TCRdb table lists in-frame clones only, not all of them. Captured here are approximately 110,000 clones, none seen once; the top ten comprise about 19%.

Sequencing was performed on lesional skin. The chain uses TRBV1 and TRBJ2-5, with 9 bases identical to TRBD1. This TCR was sampled from a C3H/HeJ mouse with alopecia areata. The strain's MHC haplotype is H2-k. The chain's CDR3 is CTCSGVPGQGQDTQYF. CDR3 DNA (partial): TGCACCTGCAGTGGGGTTCCGGGACAGGGTCAAGAC.